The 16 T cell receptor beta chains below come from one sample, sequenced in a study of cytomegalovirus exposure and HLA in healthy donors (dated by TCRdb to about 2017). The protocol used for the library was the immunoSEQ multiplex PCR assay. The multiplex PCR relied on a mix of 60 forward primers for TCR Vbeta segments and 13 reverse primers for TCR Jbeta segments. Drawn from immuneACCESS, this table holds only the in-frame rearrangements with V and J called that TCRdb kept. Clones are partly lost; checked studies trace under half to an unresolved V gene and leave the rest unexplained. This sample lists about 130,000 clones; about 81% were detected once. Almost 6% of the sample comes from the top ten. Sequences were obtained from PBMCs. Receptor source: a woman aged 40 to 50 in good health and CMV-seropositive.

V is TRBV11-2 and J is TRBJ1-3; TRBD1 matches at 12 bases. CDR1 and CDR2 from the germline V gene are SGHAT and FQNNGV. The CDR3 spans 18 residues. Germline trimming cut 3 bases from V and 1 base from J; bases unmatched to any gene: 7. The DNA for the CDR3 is TGTGCCAGCAGCTTCCTAGCGGGACAGGGGGCTTCTGGAAACACCATATATTTT. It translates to CASSFLAGQGASGNTIYF.

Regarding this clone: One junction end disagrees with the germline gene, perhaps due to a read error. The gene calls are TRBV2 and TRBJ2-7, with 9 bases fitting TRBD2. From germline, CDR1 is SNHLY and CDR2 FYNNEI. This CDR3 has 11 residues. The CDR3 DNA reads TGTGCCAGCAGTTTCCTAGCGGGACCCTTTTTC. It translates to CASSFLAGPFF.

This CDR3 is CASRFGGGTYNEQFF. The CDR3 DNA sequence: TGTGCCAGCAGGTTTGGCGGGGGAACGTACAATGAGCAGTTCTTC. The rearrangement uses TRBV7-3 and TRBJ2-1; TRBD2 matches 7 bases. The CDR3 spans 15 residues. Germline V gene sequence: CDR1 SGHTA, CDR2 FQGTGA. Trimming removed 6 bases from V and 4 bases from J; junction bases left unmatched: 9.

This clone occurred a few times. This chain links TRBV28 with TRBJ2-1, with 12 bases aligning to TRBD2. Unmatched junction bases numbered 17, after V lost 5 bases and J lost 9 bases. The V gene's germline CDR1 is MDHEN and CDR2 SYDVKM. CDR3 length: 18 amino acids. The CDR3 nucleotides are TGTGCCAGCAGTGCACTAGCGGGAGGTCCTCACGGTACTGCTGAGCAGTTCTTC. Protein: CASSALAGGPHGTAEQFF.

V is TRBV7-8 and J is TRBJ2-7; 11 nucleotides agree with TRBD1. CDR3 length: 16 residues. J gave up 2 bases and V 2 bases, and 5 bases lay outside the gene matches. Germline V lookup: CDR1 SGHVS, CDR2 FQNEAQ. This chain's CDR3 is CASSLIPGQGAYEQYF. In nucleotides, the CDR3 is TGTGCCAGCAGCTTAATCCCGGGACAGGGGGCCTACGAGCAGTACTTC.

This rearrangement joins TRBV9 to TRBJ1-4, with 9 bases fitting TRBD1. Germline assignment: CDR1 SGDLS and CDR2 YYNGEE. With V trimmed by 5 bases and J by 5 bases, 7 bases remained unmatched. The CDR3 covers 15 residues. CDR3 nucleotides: TGTGCCAGCAGTTCAGGGACAGGGAGGAATGAAAAACTGTTTTTT. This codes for CASSSGTGRNEKLFF.

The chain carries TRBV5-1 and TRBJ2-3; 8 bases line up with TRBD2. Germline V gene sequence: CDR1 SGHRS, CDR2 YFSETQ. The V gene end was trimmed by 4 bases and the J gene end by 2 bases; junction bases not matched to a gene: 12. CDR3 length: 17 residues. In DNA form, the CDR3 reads TGCGCCAGCAGCCCCCCCCCGGGACTAGACCCCACAGATACGCAGTATTTT. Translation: CASSPPPGLDPTDTQYF. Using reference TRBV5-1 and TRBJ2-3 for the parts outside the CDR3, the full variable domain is KAGVTQTPRYLIKTRGQQVTLSCSPISGHRSVSWYQQTPGQGLQFLFEYFSETQRNKGNFPGRFSGRQFSNSRSEMNVSTLELGDSALYLCASSPPPGLDPTDTQYFGPGTRLTVL.

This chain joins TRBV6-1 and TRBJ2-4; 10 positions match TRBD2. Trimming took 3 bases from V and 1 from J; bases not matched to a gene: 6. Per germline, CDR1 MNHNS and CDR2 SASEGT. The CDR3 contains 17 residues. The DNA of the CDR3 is TGTGCCAGCAGTGAGAATAGCGGGGGGTTCGCCAAAAACATTCAGTACTTC. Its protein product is CASSENSGGFAKNIQYF.

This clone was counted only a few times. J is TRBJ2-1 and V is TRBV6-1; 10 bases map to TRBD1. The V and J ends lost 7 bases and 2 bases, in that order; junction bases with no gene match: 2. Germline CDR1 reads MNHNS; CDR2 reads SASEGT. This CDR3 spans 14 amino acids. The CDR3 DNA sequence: TGTGCCAGCAAGACAGGGGGCACCTACAATGAGCAGTTCTTC. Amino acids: CASKTGGTYNEQFF.

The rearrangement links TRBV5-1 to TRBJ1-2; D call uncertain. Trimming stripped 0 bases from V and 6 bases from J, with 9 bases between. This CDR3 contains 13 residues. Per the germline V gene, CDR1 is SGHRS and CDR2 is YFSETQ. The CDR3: CASSLVGRDGYTF. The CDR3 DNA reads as TGCGCCAGCAGCTTGGTTGGGAGGGATGGCTACACCTTC.

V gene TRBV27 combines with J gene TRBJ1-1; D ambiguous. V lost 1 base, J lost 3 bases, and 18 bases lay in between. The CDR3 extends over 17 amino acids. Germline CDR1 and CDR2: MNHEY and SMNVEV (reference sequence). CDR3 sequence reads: CASSLYDPRVLYTEAFF. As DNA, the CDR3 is TGTGCCAGCAGTTTATATGACCCTCGGGTTTTGTACACTGAAGCTTTCTTT.

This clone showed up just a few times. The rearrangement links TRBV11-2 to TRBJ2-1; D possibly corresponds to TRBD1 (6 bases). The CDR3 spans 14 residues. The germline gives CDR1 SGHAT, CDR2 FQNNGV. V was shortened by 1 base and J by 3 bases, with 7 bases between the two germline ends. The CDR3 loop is CASSLGQVYNEQFF. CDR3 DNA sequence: TGTGCCAGCAGCTTAGGACAGGTCTACAATGAGCAGTTCTTC.

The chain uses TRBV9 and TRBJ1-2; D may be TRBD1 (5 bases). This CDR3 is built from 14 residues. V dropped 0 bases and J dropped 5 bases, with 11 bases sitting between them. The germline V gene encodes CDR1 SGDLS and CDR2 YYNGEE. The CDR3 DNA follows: TGTGCCAGCAGCGTAGGTTTCAGGGATTATGGCTACACCTTC. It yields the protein CASSVGFRDYGYTF.

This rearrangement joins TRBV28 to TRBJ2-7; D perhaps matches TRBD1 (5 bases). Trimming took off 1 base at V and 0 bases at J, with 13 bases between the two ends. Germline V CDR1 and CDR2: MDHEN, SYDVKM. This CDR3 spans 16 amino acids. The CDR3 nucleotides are TGTGCCAGCAGTTTATCGCCAGGGTCGTCCTCCTACGAGCAGTACTTC. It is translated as CASSLSPGSSSYEQYF.

CDR3: CASSSMGAQGELFF. CDR3 sequence (DNA): TGTGCCAGCAGTTCCATGGGGGCCCAAGGAGAACTGTTTTTT. V and J are TRBV28 and TRBJ1-4, with D possibly being TRBD1 (6 bases). Germline loops: CDR1 MDHEN, CDR2 SYDVKM. With 4 bases removed from V and 12 bases from J, the gap between germline ends came to 18 bases. The CDR3 extends over 14 amino acids.

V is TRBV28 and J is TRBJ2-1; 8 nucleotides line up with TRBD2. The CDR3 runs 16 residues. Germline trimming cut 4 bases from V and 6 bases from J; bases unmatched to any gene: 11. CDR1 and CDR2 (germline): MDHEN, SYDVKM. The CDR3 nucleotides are TGTGCCAGCAGTTCAGCGGGAGTGGGGGCTAGCAATGAGCAGTTCTTC. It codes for CASSSAGVGASNEQFF. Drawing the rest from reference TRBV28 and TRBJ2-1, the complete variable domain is DVKVTQSSRYLVKRTGEKVFLECVQDMDHENMFWYRQDPGLGLRLIYFSYDVKMKEKGDIPEGYSVSREKKERFSLILESASTNQTSMYLCASSSAGVGASNEQFFGPGTRLTVL.